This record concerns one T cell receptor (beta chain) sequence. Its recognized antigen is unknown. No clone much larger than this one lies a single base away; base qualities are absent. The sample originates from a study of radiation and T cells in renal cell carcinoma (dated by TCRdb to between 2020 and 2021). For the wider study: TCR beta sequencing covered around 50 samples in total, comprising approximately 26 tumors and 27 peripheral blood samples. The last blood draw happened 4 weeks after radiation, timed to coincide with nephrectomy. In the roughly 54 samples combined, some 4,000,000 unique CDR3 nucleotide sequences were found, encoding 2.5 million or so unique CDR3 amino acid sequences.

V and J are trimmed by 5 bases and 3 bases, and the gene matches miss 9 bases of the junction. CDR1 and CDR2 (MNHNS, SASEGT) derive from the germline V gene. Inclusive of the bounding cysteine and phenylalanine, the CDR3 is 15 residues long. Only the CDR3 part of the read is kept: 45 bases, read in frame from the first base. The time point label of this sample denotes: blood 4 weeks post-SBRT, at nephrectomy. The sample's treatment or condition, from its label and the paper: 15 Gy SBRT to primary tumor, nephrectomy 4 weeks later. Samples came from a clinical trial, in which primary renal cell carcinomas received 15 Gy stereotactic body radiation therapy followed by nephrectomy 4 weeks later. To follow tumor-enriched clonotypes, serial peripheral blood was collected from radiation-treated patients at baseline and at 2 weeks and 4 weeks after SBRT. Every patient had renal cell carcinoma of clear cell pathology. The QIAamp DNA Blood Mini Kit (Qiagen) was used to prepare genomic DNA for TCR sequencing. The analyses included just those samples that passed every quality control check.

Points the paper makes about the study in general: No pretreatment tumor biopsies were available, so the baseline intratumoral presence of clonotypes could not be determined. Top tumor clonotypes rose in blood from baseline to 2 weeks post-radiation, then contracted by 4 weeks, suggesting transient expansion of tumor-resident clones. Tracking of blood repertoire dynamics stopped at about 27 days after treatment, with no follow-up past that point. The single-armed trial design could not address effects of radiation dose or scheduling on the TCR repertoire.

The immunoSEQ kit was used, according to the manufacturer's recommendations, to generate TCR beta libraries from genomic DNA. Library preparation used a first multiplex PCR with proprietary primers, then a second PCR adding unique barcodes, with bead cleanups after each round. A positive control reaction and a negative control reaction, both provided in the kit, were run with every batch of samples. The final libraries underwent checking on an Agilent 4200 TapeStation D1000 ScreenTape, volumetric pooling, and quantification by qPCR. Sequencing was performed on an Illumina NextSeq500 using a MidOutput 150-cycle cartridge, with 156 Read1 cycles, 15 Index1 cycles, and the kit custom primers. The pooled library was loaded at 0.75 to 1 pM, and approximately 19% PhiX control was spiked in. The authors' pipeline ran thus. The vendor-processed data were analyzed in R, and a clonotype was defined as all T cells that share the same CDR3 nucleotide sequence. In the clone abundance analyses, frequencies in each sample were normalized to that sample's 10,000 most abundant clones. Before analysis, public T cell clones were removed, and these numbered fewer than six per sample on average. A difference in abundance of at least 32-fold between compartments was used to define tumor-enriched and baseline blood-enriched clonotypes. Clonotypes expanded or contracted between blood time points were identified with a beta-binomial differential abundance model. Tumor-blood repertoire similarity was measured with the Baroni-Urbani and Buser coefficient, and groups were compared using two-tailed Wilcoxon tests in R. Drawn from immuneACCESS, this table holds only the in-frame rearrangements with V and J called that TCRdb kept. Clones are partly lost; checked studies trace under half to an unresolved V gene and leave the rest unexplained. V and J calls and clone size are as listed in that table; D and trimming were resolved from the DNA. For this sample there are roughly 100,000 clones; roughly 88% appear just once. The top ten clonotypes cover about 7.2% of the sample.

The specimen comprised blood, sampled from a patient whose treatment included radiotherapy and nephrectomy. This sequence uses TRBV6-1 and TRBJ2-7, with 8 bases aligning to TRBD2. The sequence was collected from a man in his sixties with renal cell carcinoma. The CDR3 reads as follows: CASSTGAGAIYEQYF. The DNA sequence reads TGTGCCAGCAGTACCGGAGCGGGAGCTATCTACGAGCAGTACTTC.